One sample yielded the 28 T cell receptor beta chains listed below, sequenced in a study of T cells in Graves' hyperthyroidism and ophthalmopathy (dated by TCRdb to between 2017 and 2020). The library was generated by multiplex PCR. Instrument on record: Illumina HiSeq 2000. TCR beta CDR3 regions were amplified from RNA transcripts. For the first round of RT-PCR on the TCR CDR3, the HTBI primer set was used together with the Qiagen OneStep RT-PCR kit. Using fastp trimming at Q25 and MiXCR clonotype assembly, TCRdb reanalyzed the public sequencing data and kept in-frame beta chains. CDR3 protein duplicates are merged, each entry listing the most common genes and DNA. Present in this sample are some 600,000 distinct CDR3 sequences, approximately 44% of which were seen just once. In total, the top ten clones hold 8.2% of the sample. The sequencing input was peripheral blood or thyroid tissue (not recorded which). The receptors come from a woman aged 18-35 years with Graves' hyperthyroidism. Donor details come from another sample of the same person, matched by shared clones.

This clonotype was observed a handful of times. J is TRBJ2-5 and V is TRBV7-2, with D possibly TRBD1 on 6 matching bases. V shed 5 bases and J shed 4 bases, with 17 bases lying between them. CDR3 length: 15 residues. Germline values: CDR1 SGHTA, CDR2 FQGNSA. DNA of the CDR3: TGTGCCAGCAGCCAAGAATACAGGGATGGAGAGACCCAGTACTTC. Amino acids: CASSQEYRDGETQYF.

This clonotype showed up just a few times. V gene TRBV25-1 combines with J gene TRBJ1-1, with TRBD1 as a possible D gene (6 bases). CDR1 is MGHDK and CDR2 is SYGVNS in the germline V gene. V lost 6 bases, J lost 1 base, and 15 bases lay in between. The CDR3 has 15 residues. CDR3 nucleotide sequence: TGTGCCAGCAGAGGGAGGGGGGCGCGGAACACTGAAGCTTTCTTT. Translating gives CASRGRGARNTEAFF.

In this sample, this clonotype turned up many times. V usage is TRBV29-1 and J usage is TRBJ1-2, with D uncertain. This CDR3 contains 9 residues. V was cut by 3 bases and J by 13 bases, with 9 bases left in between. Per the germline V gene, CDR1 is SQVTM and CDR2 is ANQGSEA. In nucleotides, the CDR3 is TGCAGCGTTGAGCCCGGCGGCACCTTC. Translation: CSVEPGGTF.

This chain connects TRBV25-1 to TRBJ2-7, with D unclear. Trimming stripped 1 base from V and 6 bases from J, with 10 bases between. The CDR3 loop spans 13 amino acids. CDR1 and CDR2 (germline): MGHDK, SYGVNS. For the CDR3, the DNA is TGTGCCAGCAGTGAATTCCCCTGGGGCGAGCAGTACTTC. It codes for CASSEFPWGEQYF.

CDR3 DNA: TGTGCCAGCAGCGAAAACAGGGACACTGAAGCTTTCTTT. Translating it yields CASSENRDTEAFF. J is TRBJ1-1 and V is TRBV25-1; weak D call: TRBD1 (6 bases). The germline V and J ends were trimmed by 6 bases and 3 bases, with 11 bases remaining between them. Germline CDR1 and CDR2: MGHDK and SYGVNS. The CDR3 runs to 13 residues.

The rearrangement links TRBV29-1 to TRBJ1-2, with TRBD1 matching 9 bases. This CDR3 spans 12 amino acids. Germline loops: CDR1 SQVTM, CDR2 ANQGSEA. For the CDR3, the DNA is TGCAGAGCAACCGGGACAGGGATTCGCTACACCTTC. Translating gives CRATGTGIRYTF.

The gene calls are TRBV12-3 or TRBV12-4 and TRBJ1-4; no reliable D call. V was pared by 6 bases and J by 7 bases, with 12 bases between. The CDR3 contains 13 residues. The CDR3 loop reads CASRPGTPEKLFF. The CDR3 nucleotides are TGTGCCAGCAGGCCGGGCACTCCTGAAAAACTGTTTTTT.

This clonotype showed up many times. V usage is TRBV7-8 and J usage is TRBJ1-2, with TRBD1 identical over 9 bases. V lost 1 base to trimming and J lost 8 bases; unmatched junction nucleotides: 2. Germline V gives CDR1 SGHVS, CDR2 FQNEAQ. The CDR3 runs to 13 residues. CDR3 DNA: TGTGCCAGCAGCTTAGTGGGACAGGGAGGCTACACCTTC. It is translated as CASSLVGQGGYTF.

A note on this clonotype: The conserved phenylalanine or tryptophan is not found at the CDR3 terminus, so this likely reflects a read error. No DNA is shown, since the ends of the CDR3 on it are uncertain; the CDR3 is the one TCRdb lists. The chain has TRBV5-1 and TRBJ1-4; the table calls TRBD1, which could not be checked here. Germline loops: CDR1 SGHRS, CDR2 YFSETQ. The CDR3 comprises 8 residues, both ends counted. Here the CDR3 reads CASSLWGL.

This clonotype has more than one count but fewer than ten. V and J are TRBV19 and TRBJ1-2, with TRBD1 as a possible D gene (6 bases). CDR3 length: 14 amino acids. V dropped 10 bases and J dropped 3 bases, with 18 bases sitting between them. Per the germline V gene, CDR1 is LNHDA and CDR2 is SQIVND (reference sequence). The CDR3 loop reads CATKGGGGYYGYTF. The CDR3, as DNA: TGTGCCACCAAAGGAGGGGGAGGGTACTATGGCTACACCTTC.

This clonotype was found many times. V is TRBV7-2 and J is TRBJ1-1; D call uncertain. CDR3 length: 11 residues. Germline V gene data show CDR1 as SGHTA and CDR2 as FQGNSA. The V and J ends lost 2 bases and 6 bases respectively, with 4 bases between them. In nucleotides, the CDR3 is TGTGCCAGCAGCTTAAGCTCTGAAGCTTTCTTT. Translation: CASSLSSEAFF.

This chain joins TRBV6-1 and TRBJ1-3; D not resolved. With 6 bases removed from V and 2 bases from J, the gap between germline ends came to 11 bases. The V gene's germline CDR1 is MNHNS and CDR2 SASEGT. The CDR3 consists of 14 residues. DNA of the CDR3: TGTGCCAGCAGCTCACCGCGGACTGGAAACACCATATATTTT. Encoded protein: CASSSPRTGNTIYF.

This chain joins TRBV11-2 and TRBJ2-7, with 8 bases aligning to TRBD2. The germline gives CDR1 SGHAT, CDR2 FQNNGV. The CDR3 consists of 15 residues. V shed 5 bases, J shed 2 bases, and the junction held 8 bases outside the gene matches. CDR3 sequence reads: CASSITSGPTYEQYF. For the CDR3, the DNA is TGTGCCAGCAGCATAACTAGCGGACCAACCTACGAGCAGTACTTC. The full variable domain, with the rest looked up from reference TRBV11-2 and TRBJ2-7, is EAGVAQSPRYKIIEKRQSVAFWCNPISGHATLYWYQQILGQGPKLLIQFQNNGVVDDSQLPKDRFSAERLKGVDSTLKIQPAKLEDSAVYLCASSITSGPTYEQYFGPGTRLTVT.

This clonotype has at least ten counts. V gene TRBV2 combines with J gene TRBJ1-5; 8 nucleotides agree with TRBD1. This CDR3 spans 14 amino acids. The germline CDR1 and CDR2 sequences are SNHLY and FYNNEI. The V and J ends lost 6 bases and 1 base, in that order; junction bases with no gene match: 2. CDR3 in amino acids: CASRDRASNQPQHF. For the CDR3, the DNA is TGTGCCAGCAGGGACAGGGCGAGCAATCAGCCCCAGCATTTT.

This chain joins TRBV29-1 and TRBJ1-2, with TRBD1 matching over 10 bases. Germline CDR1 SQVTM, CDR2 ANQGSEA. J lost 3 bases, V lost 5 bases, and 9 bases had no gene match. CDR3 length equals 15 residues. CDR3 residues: CSVLYQGTGDYGYTF. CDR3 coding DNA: TGCAGCGTTCTTTATCAGGGGACAGGGGACTATGGCTACACCTTC.

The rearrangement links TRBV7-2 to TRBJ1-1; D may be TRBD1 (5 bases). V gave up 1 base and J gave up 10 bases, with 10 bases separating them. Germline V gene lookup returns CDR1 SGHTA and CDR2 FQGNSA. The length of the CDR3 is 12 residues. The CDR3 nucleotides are TGTGCCAGCAGCTTAGTGGCCCAGGGAGCTTTCTTT. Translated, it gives CASSLVAQGAFF.

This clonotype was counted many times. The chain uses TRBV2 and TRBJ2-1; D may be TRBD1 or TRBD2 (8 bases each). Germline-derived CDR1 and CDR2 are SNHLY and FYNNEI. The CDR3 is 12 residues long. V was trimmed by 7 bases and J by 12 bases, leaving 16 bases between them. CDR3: CASMAGGQAQFF. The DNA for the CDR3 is TGTGCCAGCATGGCGGGGGGACAGGCGCAGTTCTTC. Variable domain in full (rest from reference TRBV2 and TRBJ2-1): EPEVTQTPSHQVTQMGQEVILRCVPISNHLYFYWYRQILGQKVEFLVSFYNNEISEKSEIFDDQFSVERPDGSNFTLKIRSTKLEDSAMYFCASMAGGQAQFFGPGTRLTVL.

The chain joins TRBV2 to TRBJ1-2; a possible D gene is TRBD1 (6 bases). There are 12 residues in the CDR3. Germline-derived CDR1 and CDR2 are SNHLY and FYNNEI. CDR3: CVFAWQGTGYTF. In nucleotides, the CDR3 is TGTGTCTTCGCCTGGCAGGGGACGGGCTACACCTTC.

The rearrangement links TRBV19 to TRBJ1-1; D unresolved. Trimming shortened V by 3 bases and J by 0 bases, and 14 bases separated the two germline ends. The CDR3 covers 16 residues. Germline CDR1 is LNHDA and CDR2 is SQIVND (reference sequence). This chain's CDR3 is CASSMLSLRMNTEAFF. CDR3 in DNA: TGTGCCAGTAGTATGCTTTCACTGAGAATGAACACTGAAGCTTTCTTT.

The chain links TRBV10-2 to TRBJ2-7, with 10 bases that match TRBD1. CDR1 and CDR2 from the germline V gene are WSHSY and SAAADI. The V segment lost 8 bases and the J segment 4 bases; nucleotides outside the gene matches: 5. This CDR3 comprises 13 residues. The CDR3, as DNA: TGCGCCAGCGGGACAGGGGAAACTTACGAGCAGTACTTC. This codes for CASGTGETYEQYF.

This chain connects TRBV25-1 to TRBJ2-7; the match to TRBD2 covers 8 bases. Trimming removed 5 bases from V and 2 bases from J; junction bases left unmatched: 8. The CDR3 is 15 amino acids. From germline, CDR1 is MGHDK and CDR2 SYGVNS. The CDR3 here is CASSPSAGDAYEQYF. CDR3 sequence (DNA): TGTGCCAGCAGTCCCTCAGCGGGAGACGCCTACGAGCAGTACTTC.

CDR3 in DNA: TGTGCCAGCAGTAATAGCGTATATAACGAGCAGTACTTC. Protein: CASSNSVYNEQYF. J is TRBJ2-7 and V is TRBV6-1; tentatively, D is TRBD2 (5 bases). V lost 5 bases and J lost 5, with 13 bases in between. The CDR3 has 13 residues. Germline CDR1 MNHNS, CDR2 SASEGT.

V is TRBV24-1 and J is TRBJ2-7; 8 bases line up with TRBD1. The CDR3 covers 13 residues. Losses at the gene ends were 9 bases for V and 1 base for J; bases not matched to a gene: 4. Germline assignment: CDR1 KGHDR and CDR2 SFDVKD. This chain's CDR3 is CATRDRTSYEQYF. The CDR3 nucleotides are TGTGCCACCCGGGACAGGACATCCTACGAGCAGTACTTC.

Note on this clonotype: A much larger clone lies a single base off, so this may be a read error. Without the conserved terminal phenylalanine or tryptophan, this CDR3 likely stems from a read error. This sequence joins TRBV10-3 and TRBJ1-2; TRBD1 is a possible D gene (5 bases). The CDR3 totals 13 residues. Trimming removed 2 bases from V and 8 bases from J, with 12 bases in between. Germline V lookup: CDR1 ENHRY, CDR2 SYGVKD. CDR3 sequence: CAISEEGRGGYTS. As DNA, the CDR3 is TGTGCCATCAGTGAGGAGGGACGGGGCGGCTACACCTCC.

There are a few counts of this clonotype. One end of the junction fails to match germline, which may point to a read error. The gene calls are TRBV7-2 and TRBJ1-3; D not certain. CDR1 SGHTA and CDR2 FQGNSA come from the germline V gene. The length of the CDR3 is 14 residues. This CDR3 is CASGQPSSGNTIYF. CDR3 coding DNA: TGCGCCAGCGGCCAGCCCAGCTCTGGAAACACCATATATTTT. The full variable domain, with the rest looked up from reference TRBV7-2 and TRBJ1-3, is GAGVSQSPSNKVTEKGKDVELRCDPISGHTALYWYRQSLGQGLEFLIYFQGNSAPDKSGLPSDRFSAERTGGSVSTLTIQRTQQEDSAVYLCASGQPSSGNTIYFGEGSWLTVV.

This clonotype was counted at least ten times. This chain's CDR3 is CASSIPSVRETQYF. The CDR3 coding sequence is TGTGCCAGCAGCATACCTTCTGTTCGGGAGACCCAGTACTTC. The chain joins TRBV7-9 to TRBJ2-5; D remains ambiguous. The germline V and J ends were trimmed by 5 bases and 5 bases, with 15 bases remaining between them. This CDR3 contains 14 residues. Germline loops: CDR1 SEHNR, CDR2 FQNEAQ (reference sequence). Together with reference TRBV7-9 and TRBJ2-5, the CDR3 gives the full variable domain: DTGVSQNPRHKITKRGQNVTFRCDPISEHNRLYWYRQTLGQGPEFLTYFQNEAQLEKSRLLSDRFSAERPKGSFSTLEIQRTEQGDSAMYLCASSIPSVRETQYFGPGTRLLVL.

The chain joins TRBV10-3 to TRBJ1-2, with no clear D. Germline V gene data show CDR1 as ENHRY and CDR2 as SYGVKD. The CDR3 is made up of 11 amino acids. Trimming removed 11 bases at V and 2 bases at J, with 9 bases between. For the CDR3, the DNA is TGTGCCCCGACCGAGAACTATGGCTACACCTTC. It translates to CAPTENYGYTF.

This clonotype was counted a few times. The DNA for the CDR3 is TGTGCCAGCAGCCAGACACCGGGACAGGGGTCGTCCTACGAGCAGTACTTC. This encodes CASSQTPGQGSSYEQYF. The chain carries TRBV14 and TRBJ2-7; 10 bases are shared with TRBD1. The CDR3 sequence is 17 residues long. Germline-derived CDR1 and CDR2 are SGHDN and FVKESK. The V gene end was trimmed by 3 bases and the J gene end by 1 base; junction bases not matched to a gene: 9.